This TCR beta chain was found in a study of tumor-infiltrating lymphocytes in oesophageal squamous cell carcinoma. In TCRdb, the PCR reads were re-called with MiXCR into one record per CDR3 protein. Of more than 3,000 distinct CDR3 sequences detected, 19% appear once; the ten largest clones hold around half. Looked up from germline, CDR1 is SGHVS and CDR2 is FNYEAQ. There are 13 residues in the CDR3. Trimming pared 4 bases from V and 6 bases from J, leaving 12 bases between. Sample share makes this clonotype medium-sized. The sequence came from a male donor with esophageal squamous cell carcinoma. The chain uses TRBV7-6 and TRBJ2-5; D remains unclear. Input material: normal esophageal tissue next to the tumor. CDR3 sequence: CASSSDRGQTQYF. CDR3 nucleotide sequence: TGTGCCAGCAGCTCTGACCGAGGCCAGACCCAGTACTTC.